The clone carrying this T cell receptor (beta chain) showed up many times. This entry is derived from a study of glioma-infiltrating T cells. V was clipped by 5 bases and J by 3 bases, with 16 bases between them. The CDR3 extends over 15 amino acids. Germline loops: CDR1 SGHTA, CDR2 FQGNSA. Amplification of TCR alpha and beta CDR3 regions from RNA used iRepertoire nested multiplex PCR. Tissue mRNA or PBMC total RNA, roughly 100-400 ng, went into one-step reverse transcription and amplification. TCRdb re-called the multiplex PCR reads through MiXCR, storing one row per CDR3 protein. Of some 110,000 distinct CDR3 sequences listed, roughly 24% are singletons.

The chain carries TRBV7-2 and TRBJ1-1, with a weak D call TRBD1 (5 bases). Sequencing used glioma tissue, nonneoplastic brain tissue, or PBMCs (not recorded which). This sequence originates from a human donor with low-grade glioma or glioblastoma, undergoing nonglioma brain surgery, or in good health (not recorded which). The CDR3 coding sequence is TGTGCCAGCAGCCCACGGGGGGGTATGGACACTGAAGCTTTCTTT. Its translation is CASSPRGGMDTEAFF.